This T cell receptor (beta chain) was profiled in a study of early T cells in non-severe SARS-CoV-2 infection. Each CDR3 protein is one row after TCRdb ran MiXCR on the 5' RACE reads. Found here are 60,000 or so distinct CDR3 sequences, around 9.3% of them singletons; the top ten hold roughly 4%. V dropped 3 bases and J dropped 2; count of bases not matched to a gene: 4. This CDR3 contains 14 residues. Germline V gene lookup returns CDR1 SGDLS and CDR2 YYNGEE. This specimen was whole blood, taken at baseline. The chain has TRBV9 and TRBJ2-5; 7 bases match TRBD1. The TCR was taken from an adult who was a healthcare worker with PCR-confirmed SARS-CoV-2 infection or an uninfected control (not recorded which). The CDR3 region is CASSAGTEQETQYF. CDR3 in DNA: TGTGCCAGCAGCGCCGGGACAGAGCAAGAGACCCAGTACTTC.